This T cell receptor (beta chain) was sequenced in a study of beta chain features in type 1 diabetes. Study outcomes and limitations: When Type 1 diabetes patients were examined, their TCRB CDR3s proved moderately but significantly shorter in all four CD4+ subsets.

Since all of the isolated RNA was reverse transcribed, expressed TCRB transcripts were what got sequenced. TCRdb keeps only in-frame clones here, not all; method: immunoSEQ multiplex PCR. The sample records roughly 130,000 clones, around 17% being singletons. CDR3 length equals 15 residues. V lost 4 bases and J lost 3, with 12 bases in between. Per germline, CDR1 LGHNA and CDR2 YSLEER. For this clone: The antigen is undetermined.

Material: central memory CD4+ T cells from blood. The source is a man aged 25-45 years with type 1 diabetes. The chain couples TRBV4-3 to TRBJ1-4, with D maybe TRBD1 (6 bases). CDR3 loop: CASSPPGVSNEKLFF. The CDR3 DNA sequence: TGCGCCAGCAGCCCGCCAGGGGTCTCTAATGAAAAACTGTTTTTT.